The 18 T cell receptor beta chains in this list originate from one sample, sequenced in a study of blood T cells in healthy people across ages. The authors ran a second PCR of 7 to 11 cycles using a sample-barcoded 5' primer and a J-beta primer mix. TCRdb re-called the 5' RACE reads through MiXCR, storing one row per CDR3 protein. The data show 1.8 million or so distinct CDR3 sequences, about two fifths seen once. Specimen: blood. The receptors shown here come from a human donor in good health.

The CDR3 nucleotides are TGTGCCAGCAGTTACGGGTCGGGGGCGAACACTGAAGCTTTCTTT. Protein: CASSYGSGANTEAFF. This chain links TRBV6-6 with TRBJ1-1; weak D call: TRBD1 (6 bases). Germline V gene sequence: CDR1 MNHNY, CDR2 SVGAGI (reference sequence). V shed 2 bases and J shed 1 base, with 11 bases lying between them. The CDR3 consists of 15 residues.

This clonotype has just a few counts. The CDR3 reads CASSAGRVSQETQYF. The CDR3 DNA sequence: TGTGCCAGCAGCGCTGGCAGGGTAAGCCAAGAGACCCAGTACTTC. V gene TRBV9 combines with J gene TRBJ2-5, with a possible D match to TRBD1 (5 bases). Germline V CDR1 and CDR2: SGDLS, YYNGEE. V shed 3 bases and J shed 1 base, with 13 bases lying between them. The CDR3 loop spans 15 amino acids.

This chain uses TRBV20-1 with TRBJ2-7, with TRBD2 matching 8 bases. CDR3 length: 15 amino acids. V was pared by 4 bases and J by 2 bases, with 10 bases of the junction left unmatched. CDR1 is DFQATT, CDR2 SNEGSKA, per germline (reference sequence). DNA of the CDR3: TGCAGTGCTATCGCCCGCGGCGGGGGGACCTACGAGCAGTACTTC. Amino acids: CSAIARGGGTYEQYF.

The chain recombines TRBV6-5 with TRBJ2-7, with D possibly being TRBD2 (5 bases). CDR1 is MNHEY, CDR2 SVGAGI, per germline. The CDR3 is 19 residues long. Trimming stripped 0 bases from V and 0 bases from J, with 21 bases between. The CDR3 reads CASSYSGGAITGSSYEQYF. Here the CDR3 DNA reads TGTGCCAGCAGTTACTCGGGCGGAGCCATCACGGGAAGCTCCTACGAGCAGTACTTC.

A single count supports this clonotype. CDR3: CSSGDLTTEAFF. The CDR3 nucleotides are TGCAGCTCCGGGGATCTGACCACTGAAGCTTTCTTT. J is TRBJ1-1 and V is TRBV29-1, with D hard to call. Germline CDR1 is SQVTM and CDR2 is ANQGSEA. Deletions cut 8 bases from V and 4 bases from J, with 14 bases between. This CDR3 has 12 residues.

The chain has TRBV2 and TRBJ1-1; the D gene is possibly TRBD1 (5 bases). Germline values: CDR1 SNHLY, CDR2 FYNNEI. Trimming took 6 bases from V and 1 from J, leaving 9 bases between them. The CDR3 sequence is 13 residues long. The CDR3 DNA reads TGTGCCAGCAGGGGGGAGTCGAACACTGAAGCTTTCTTT. Its translation: CASRGESNTEAFF.

The chain links TRBV20-1 to TRBJ1-5, with no clear D. The CDR3 length is 13 residues. The germline V gene encodes CDR1 DFQATT and CDR2 SNEGSKA (reference sequence). Trimming removed 0 bases at V and 4 bases at J, with 7 bases between. The CDR3 region is CSARDLLNQPQHF. Written as DNA, the CDR3 is TGCAGTGCTAGAGATCTTCTAAATCAGCCCCAGCATTTT.

The genes are TRBV20-1 and TRBJ1-1; a possible D gene is TRBD1 (5 bases). The length of the CDR3 is 15 residues. Germline V gene sequence: CDR1 DFQATT, CDR2 SNEGSKA (reference sequence). V was trimmed by 6 bases and J by 0 bases, leaving 17 bases between them. CDR3 loop: CSAQTMGGLNTEAFF. In DNA, the CDR3 is TGCAGTGCGCAAACGATGGGGGGGTTGAACACTGAAGCTTTCTTT.

The chain has TRBV7-3 and TRBJ2-3; TRBD2 might be the D (6 bases). V was clipped by 8 bases and J by 5 bases, with 14 bases between them. The CDR3 contains 13 residues. Germline V lookup: CDR1 SGHTA, CDR2 FQGTGA. CDR3 amino acids: CASGTTSRDTQYF. CDR3 DNA: TGTGCCAGCGGGACGACTAGTAGAGATACGCAGTATTTT.

The J gene is TRBJ2-1, the V gene TRBV5-1; D might be TRBD1 (5 bases). Trimming pared 2 bases from V and 10 bases from J, leaving 16 bases between. The CDR3 has 14 amino acids. Germline assignment: CDR1 SGHRS and CDR2 YFSETQ. The CDR3 region has the DNA TGCGCCAGCAGCTTAAACAGGCAGGATACCGAGCAGTTCTTC. It is translated as CASSLNRQDTEQFF.

This clonotype occurred once. One end of the junction varies from germline; a read error may be responsible. The rearrangement uses TRBV4-1 and TRBJ2-3; 7 bases line up with TRBD2. Germline loops: CDR1 MGHRA, CDR2 YSYEKL. The CDR3 covers 16 residues. The DNA of the CDR3 is TGCGCCGGCAGCCAAGATATGGCGGGGGGCACAGATACGCAGTATTTT. This encodes CAGSQDMAGGTDTQYF.

The chain carries TRBV7-2 and TRBJ2-5, with a possible D match to TRBD1 (6 bases). The length of the CDR3 is 17 residues. The V end lost 5 bases, the J end lost 1 base, and 20 bases lay between the germline ends. CDR1 is SGHTA, CDR2 FQGNSA, per germline. CDR3 coding DNA: TGTGCCAGCAGCCCACAATCCGGACAGACAGGCCAAGAGACCCAGTACTTC. Its translation is CASSPQSGQTGQETQYF.

This clonotype has more than one count but fewer than ten. The chain links TRBV28 to TRBJ2-5; weak D call: TRBD1 (7 bases). The CDR3 spans 17 residues. In germline, CDR1 is MDHEN, CDR2 SYDVKM. The germline V and J ends were trimmed by 2 bases and 5 bases, with 21 bases remaining between them. CDR3 coding DNA: TGTGCCAGCAGTTTACTTTGGACGGAGGGGGCAGAGGAGACCCAGTACTTC. Its translation is CASSLLWTEGAEETQYF.

There are a few counts of this clonotype. The junction departs from the called germline gene at one end, perhaps through a read error. The chain uses TRBV7-9 and TRBJ1-2; 12 positions match TRBD1. Germline V gene sequence: CDR1 SEHNR, CDR2 FQNEAQ (reference sequence). This CDR3 has 16 residues. The CDR3 reads CTSSFGTGGNRGGYTF. The CDR3 DNA follows: TGTACCAGCAGCTTTGGGACAGGGGGCAATAGAGGTGGCTACACCTTC.

The rearrangement uses TRBV5-1 and TRBJ2-1; no definite D call. Deletions cut 5 bases from V and 0 bases from J, with 12 bases between. The germline CDR1 and CDR2 sequences are SGHRS and YFSETQ. This CDR3 is built from 15 residues. The CDR3 loop reads CASREVSDSYNEQFF. CDR3 DNA: TGCGCCAGCAGAGAAGTCTCCGACTCCTACAATGAGCAGTTCTTC.

This clonotype was seen more than once but under ten times. This chain uses TRBV7-2 with TRBJ1-2, with no clear D. Germline assignment: CDR1 SGHTA and CDR2 FQGNSA. V was shortened by 5 bases and J by 1 base, with 8 bases between the two germline ends. The CDR3 totals 13 residues. The CDR3 DNA is TGTGCCAGCAGCCCAGAACATAACTATGGCTACACCTTC. It codes for CASSPEHNYGYTF.

The genes are TRBV20-1 and TRBJ2-1, with TRBD1 as a possible D gene (6 bases). V lost 3 bases and J lost 15, with 21 bases in between. The germline V gene encodes CDR1 DFQATT and CDR2 SNEGSKA (reference sequence). The CDR3 loop spans 13 amino acids. CDR3 loop: CSASNRANPVGFF. The CDR3 region has the DNA TGCAGTGCTAGTAACAGGGCCAATCCAGTCGGGTTCTTC.

This clonotype was picked up a small number of times. J is TRBJ2-7 and V is TRBV6-2 or TRBV6-3; D is possibly TRBD1 (6 bases). Germline V CDR1 and CDR2: MNHEY, SVGEGT. V was clipped by 5 bases and J by 3 bases, with 17 bases between them. The CDR3 is made up of 15 amino acids. CDR3 in amino acids: CASSPTGTRNYEQYF. Here the CDR3 DNA reads TGTGCCAGCAGTCCAACCGGGACAAGGAACTACGAGCAGTACTTC.